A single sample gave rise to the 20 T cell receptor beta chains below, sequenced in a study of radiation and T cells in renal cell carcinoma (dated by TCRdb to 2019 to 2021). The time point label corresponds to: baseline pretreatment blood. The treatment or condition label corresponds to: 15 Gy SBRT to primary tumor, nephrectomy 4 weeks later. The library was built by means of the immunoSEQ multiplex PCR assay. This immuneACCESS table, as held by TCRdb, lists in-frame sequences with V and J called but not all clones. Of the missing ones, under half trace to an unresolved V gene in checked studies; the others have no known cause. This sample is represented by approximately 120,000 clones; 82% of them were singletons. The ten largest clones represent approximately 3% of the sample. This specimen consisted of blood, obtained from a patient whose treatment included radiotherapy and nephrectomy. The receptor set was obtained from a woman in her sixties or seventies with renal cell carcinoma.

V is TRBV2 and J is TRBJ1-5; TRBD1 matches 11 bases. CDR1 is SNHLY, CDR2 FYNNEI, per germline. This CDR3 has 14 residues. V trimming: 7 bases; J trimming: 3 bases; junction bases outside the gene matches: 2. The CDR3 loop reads CASNGQGANQPQHF. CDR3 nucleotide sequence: TGTGCCAGCAATGGACAGGGGGCCAATCAGCCCCAGCATTTT.

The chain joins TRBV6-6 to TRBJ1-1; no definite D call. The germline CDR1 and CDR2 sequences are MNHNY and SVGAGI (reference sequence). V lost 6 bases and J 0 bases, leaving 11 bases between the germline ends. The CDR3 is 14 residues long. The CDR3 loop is CASSPGDMNTEAFF. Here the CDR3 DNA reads TGTGCCAGCAGCCCCGGGGATATGAACACTGAAGCTTTCTTT.

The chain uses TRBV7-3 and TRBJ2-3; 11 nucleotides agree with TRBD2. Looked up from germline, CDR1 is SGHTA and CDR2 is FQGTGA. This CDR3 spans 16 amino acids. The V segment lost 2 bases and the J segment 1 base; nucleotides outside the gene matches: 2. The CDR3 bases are TGTGCCAGCAGCTTAGGGACTAGCGGCCGCACAGATACGCAGTATTTT. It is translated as CASSLGTSGRTDTQYF.

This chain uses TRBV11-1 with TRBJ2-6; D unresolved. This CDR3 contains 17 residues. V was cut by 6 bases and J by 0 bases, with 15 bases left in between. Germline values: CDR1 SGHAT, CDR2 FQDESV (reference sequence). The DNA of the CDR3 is TGTGCCAGCAGGCCAGGCCCATCTCGCTCTGGGGCCAACGTCCTGACTTTC. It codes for CASRPGPSRSGANVLTF.

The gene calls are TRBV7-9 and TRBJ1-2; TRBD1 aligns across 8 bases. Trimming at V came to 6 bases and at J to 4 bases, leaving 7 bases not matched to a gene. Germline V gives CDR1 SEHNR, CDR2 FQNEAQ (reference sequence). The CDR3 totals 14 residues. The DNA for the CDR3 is TGTGCCAGCAGACATACAGGGGGAAGCTATGGCTACACCTTC. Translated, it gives CASRHTGGSYGYTF.

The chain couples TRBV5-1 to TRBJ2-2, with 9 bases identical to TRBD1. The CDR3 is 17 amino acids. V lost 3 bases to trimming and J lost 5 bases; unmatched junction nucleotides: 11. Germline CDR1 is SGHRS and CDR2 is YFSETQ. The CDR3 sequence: CASSSIHPGQGTGELFF. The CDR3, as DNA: TGCGCCAGCAGCTCTATACACCCGGGACAGGGAACCGGGGAGCTGTTTTTT.

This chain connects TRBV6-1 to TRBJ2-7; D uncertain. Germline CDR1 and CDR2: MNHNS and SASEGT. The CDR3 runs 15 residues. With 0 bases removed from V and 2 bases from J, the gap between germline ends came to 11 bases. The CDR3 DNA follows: TGTGCCAGCAGTGAAGCGCGTTTCGCCCCCTACGAGCAGTACTTC. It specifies CASSEARFAPYEQYF.

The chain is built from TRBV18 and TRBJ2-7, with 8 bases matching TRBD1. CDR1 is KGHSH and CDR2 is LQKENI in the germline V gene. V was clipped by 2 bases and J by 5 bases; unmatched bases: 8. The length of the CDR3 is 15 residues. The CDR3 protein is CASSPEQGAWNEQYF. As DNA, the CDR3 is TGTGCCAGCTCACCAGAGCAGGGGGCTTGGAACGAGCAGTACTTC.

DNA for the CDR3: TGTGCCAGCAGCGGAGGGTCCACCGGGGAGCTGTTTTTT. Protein sequence: CASSGGSTGELFF. The rearrangement joins TRBV9 to TRBJ2-2, with a tentative D call TRBD2 (5 bases). CDR1 is SGDLS and CDR2 is YYNGEE in the germline V gene. The CDR3 is 13 amino acids. Trimming shortened V by 3 bases and J by 4 bases, and 7 bases separated the two germline ends. The whole variable domain, remainder taken from reference TRBV9 and TRBJ2-2, is DSGVTQTPKHLITATGQRVTLRCSPRSGDLSVYWYQQSLDQGLQFLIQYYNGEERAKGNILERFSAQQFPDLHSELNLSSLELGDSALYFCASSGGSTGELFFGEGSRLTVL.

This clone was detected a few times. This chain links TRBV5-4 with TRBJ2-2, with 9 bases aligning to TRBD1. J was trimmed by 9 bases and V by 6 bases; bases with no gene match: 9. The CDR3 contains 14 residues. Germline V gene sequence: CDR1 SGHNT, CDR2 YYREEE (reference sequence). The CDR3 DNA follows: TGTGCCAGCACCCGGACAGGGGAAGAGAGGGAGCTGTTTTTT. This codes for CASTRTGEERELFF. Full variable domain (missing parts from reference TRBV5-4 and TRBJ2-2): ETGVTQSPTHLIKTRGQQVTLRCSSQSGHNTVSWYQQALGQGPQFIFQYYREEENGRGNFPPRFSGLQFPNYSSELNVNALELDDSALYLCASTRTGEERELFFGEGSRLTVL.

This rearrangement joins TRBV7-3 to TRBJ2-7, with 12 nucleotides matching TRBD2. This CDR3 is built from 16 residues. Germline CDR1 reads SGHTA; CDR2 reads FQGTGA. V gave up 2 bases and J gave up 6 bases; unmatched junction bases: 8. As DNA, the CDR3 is TGTGCCAGCAGCTTATCTGAGACTAGCGGGAGAGGCGAGCAGTACTTC. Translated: CASSLSETSGRGEQYF.

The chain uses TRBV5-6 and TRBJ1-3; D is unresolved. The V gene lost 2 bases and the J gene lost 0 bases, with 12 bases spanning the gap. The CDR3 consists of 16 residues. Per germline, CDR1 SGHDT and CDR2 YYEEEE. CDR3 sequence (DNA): TGTGCCAGCAGCTTAGAACGCAGCTACTCTGGAAACACCATATATTTT. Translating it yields CASSLERSYSGNTIYF.

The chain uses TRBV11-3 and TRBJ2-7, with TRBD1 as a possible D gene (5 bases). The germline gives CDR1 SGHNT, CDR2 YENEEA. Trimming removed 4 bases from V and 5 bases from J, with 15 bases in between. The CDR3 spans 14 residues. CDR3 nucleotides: TGTGCCAGCAGCTCGAAACCAGGGTCCCACGAGCAGTACTTC. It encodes CASSSKPGSHEQYF. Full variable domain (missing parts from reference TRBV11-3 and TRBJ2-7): EAGVVQSPRYKIIEKKQPVAFWCNPISGHNTLYWYLQNLGQGPELLIRYENEEAVDDSQLPKDRFSAERLKGVDSTLKIQPAELGDSAVYLCASSSKPGSHEQYFGPGTRLTVT.

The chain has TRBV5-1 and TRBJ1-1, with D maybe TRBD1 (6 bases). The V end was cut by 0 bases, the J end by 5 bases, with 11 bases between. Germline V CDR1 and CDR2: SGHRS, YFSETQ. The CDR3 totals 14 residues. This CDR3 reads CASSLDGGPTEAFF. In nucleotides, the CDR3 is TGCGCCAGCAGCTTGGATGGGGGGCCTACTGAAGCTTTCTTT.

This CDR3 reads CASSYNPETYEQYF. CDR3 nucleotide sequence: TGTGCCAGCAGTTACAACCCAGAGACCTACGAGCAGTACTTC. The chain joins TRBV6-5 to TRBJ2-7, with D unresolved. Germline assignment: CDR1 MNHEY and CDR2 SVGAGI. The CDR3 covers 14 residues. V lost 2 bases and J lost 2, with 10 bases in between.

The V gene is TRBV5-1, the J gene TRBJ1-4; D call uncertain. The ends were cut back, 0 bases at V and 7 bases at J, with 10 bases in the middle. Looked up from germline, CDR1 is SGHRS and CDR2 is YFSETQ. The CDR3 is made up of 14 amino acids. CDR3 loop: CASSLGWASEKLFF. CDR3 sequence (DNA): TGCGCCAGCAGCTTGGGATGGGCGAGTGAAAAACTGTTTTTT.

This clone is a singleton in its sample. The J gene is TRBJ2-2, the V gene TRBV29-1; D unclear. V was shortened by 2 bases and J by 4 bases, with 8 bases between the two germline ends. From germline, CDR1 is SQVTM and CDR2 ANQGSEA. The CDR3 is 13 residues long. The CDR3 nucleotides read TGCAGCGTTGAATCGCGACGCACCGGGGAGCTGTTTTTT. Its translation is CSVESRRTGELFF.

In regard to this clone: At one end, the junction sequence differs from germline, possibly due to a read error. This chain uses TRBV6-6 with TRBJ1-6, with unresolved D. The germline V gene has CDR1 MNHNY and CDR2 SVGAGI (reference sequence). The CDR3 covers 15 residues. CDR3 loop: CASSHSTNYNSPLHF. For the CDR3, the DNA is TGTGCCAGCAGTCACTCGACTAACTATAATTCACCCCTCCACTTT.

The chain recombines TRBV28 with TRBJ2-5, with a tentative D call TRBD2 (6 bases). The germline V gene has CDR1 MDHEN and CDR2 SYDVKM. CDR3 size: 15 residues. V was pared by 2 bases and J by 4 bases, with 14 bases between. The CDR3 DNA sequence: TGTGCCAGCAGTTTAGACACGGGGGTACGAGAGACCCAGTACTTC. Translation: CASSLDTGVRETQYF.

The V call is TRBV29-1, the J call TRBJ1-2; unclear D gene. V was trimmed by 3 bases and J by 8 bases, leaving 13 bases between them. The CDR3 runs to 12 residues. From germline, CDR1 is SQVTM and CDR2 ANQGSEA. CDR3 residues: CSVDDLWEGYTF. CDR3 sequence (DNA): TGCAGCGTTGATGATCTGTGGGAAGGCTACACCTTC.